One sample yielded the 28 T cell receptor beta chains listed below, sequenced in a study of blood T cell repertoires in COVID-19. The repertoire was sequenced with immunoSEQ multiplex PCR; TCRdb's copy has only in-frame clones and lacks some. Counted here are about 250,000 clones, about 80% occurring once; the ten biggest clones make up around 8.9%. The material sequenced was peripheral blood. The receptors were gathered from a man older than 75 with acute or convalescent COVID-19.

The chain links TRBV6-1 to TRBJ1-4; the D is unclear. Trimming shortened V by 1 base and J by 0 bases, and 6 bases separated the two germline ends. The CDR3 has 15 amino acids. Germline CDR1 MNHNS, CDR2 SASEGT. CDR3 in amino acids: CASSEGAPTNEKLFF. For the CDR3, the DNA is TGTGCCAGCAGTGAAGGAGCTCCAACTAATGAAAAACTGTTTTTT.

This chain joins TRBV6-1 and TRBJ1-3, with D uncertain. With 0 bases removed from V and 4 bases from J, the gap between germline ends came to 13 bases. The CDR3 is 16 amino acids. The germline V gene encodes CDR1 MNHNS and CDR2 SASEGT. In nucleotides, the CDR3 is TGTGCCAGCAGTGAAGCTGGAGGGCTGGGGGGAAACACCATATATTTT. Amino acids: CASSEAGGLGGNTIYF.

The V gene is TRBV6-5, the J gene TRBJ1-5, with D unresolved. CDR1 and CDR2 (germline): MNHEY, SVGAGI. This CDR3 contains 12 residues. The V end lost 10 bases, the J end lost 4 bases, and 11 bases lay between the germline ends. Here the CDR3 DNA reads TGTGCCACCACCATAGTTAATCAGCCCCAGCATTTT. This codes for CATTIVNQPQHF.

The V and J genes are TRBV6-5 and TRBJ1-1, with D tentatively TRBD1 (5 bases). Germline lookup yields CDR1 MNHEY and CDR2 SVGAGI. Trimming shortened V by 0 bases and J by 4 bases, and 12 bases separated the two germline ends. The CDR3 sequence is 15 residues long. CDR3 bases: TGTGCCAGCAGTTACTCGTGGCAGACAGTCACTGAAGCTTTCTTT. Its translation: CASSYSWQTVTEAFF.

V usage is TRBV7-9 and J usage is TRBJ2-5; perhaps TRBD2 as D (5 bases). Germline V gene sequence: CDR1 SEHNR, CDR2 FQNEAQ (reference sequence). The CDR3 runs to 13 residues. V was cut by 0 bases and J by 4 bases, with 6 bases left in between. For the CDR3, the DNA is TGTGCCAGCAGCTTAGCCGGGGTAGAGACCCAGTACTTC. This sequence encodes CASSLAGVETQYF.

The table lists this clone with a few counts. V and J are TRBV11-2 and TRBJ1-3; 9 nucleotides match TRBD1. V dropped 4 bases and J dropped 0; count of bases not matched to a gene: 7. Germline lookup yields CDR1 SGHAT and CDR2 FQNNGV. CDR3 length: 17 amino acids. Here the CDR3 DNA reads TGTGCCAGCAGCTCGGACAGGGACAGGGCCTCTGGAAACACCATATATTTT. Its translation is CASSSDRDRASGNTIYF.

The J gene is TRBJ2-2, the V gene TRBV11-2; 9 positions match TRBD1. Germline V gene lookup returns CDR1 SGHAT and CDR2 FQNNGV. The trim removed 1 base at V and 7 bases at J, leaving 10 bases unmatched. The CDR3 is made up of 17 amino acids. CDR3 protein: CASSLAIMTGGIGELFF. For the CDR3, the DNA is TGTGCCAGCAGCTTAGCCATTATGACAGGGGGAATCGGGGAGCTGTTTTTT.

This rearrangement joins TRBV6-5 to TRBJ2-1; 7 positions match TRBD2. This CDR3 region has 15 residues. Germline V lookup: CDR1 MNHEY, CDR2 SVGAGI. The V and J ends lost 6 bases and 8 bases, in that order; junction bases with no gene match: 13. The CDR3 loop reads CASRGSGTKVDEQFF. CDR3 coding DNA: TGTGCCAGCAGGGGATCCGGGACTAAAGTGGATGAGCAGTTCTTC.

This chain joins TRBV6-5 and TRBJ1-1; D is ambiguous. The CDR3 extends over 13 amino acids. V was pared by 7 bases and J by 0 bases, with 9 bases between. From germline, CDR1 is MNHEY and CDR2 SVGAGI. CDR3 amino acids: CASTNPLNTEAFF. In DNA, the CDR3 is TGTGCCAGCACAAATCCCCTGAACACTGAAGCTTTCTTT.

The J gene is TRBJ2-7, the V gene TRBV11-3; D is unclear. V was trimmed by 0 bases and J by 6 bases, leaving 12 bases between them. From germline, CDR1 is SGHNT and CDR2 YENEEA. This CDR3 comprises 14 residues. CDR3: CASSLEGPFSEQYF. The DNA for the CDR3 is TGTGCCAGCAGCTTAGAGGGCCCTTTTTCCGAGCAGTACTTC.

V is TRBV19 and J is TRBJ2-4, with TRBD2 matching over 9 bases. Germline-derived CDR1 and CDR2 are LNHDA and SQIVND (reference sequence). The CDR3 loop spans 14 amino acids. V lost 4 bases and J lost 7; bases outside the gene matches: 5. CDR3 sequence reads: CASSRRGGMNIQYF. The CDR3 nucleotides are TGTGCCAGTAGTAGGCGGGGGGGCATGAACATTCAGTACTTC. Combining the CDR3 with reference TRBV19 and TRBJ2-4 gives the whole variable domain DGGITQSPKYLFRKEGQNVTLSCEQNLNHDAMYWYRQDPGQGLRLIYYSQIVNDFQKGDIAEGYSVSREKKESFPLTVTSAQKNPTAFYLCASSRRGGMNIQYFGAGTRLSVL.

The J gene is TRBJ2-3, the V gene TRBV28; D gene ambiguous. Germline lookup yields CDR1 MDHEN and CDR2 SYDVKM. There are 15 residues in the CDR3. Trimming removed 4 bases at V and 6 bases at J, with 17 bases between. Written as DNA, the CDR3 is TGTGCCAGCAGTTCCAGACACCCTCCCTTGGATACGCAGTATTTT. Translation gives CASSSRHPPLDTQYF.

This clone was counted a few times. This sequence joins TRBV12-5 and TRBJ1-2, with D possibly matching TRBD1 (5 bases). In germline, CDR1 is LGHNT, CDR2 FRNRAP. The CDR3 consists of 15 residues. Trimming removed 7 bases from V and 0 bases from J, with 15 bases in between. As DNA, the CDR3 is TGTGCTAGTGCCTACTCAGGGCCCACTAACTATGGCTACACCTTC. Translation: CASAYSGPTNYGYTF.

J is TRBJ2-2 and V is TRBV7-9, with 8 bases that match TRBD1. Germline-derived CDR1 and CDR2 are SEHNR and FQNEAQ (reference sequence). J lost 3 bases, V lost 7 bases, and 4 bases had no gene match. The CDR3 has 14 amino acids. CDR3 amino acids: CASNDRGYTGELFF. For the CDR3, the DNA is TGTGCCAGCAATGACAGGGGATACACCGGGGAGCTGTTTTTT. Supplemented by reference TRBV7-9 and TRBJ2-2, the full variable domain reads DTGVSQNPRHKITKRGQNVTFRCDPISEHNRLYWYRQTLGQGPEFLTYFQNEAQLEKSRLLSDRFSAERPKGSFSTLEIQRTEQGDSAMYLCASNDRGYTGELFFGEGSRLTVL.

The chain is built from TRBV27 and TRBJ2-3, with 7 bases that match TRBD1. The germline V gene encodes CDR1 MNHEY and CDR2 SMNVEV (reference sequence). This CDR3 spans 15 amino acids. The V and J ends lost 7 bases and 0 bases, in that order; junction bases with no gene match: 7. CDR3 in DNA: TGTGCCAGCAATCGAAGGGGGCTCAGCACAGATACGCAGTATTTT. As protein: CASNRRGLSTDTQYF.

The chain uses TRBV3-1 (or the pseudogene TRBV3-2) and TRBJ1-2; weak D call: TRBD1 (6 bases). The CDR3 is 13 amino acids. V was shortened by 2 bases and J by 4 bases, with 8 bases between the two germline ends. CDR1 and CDR2 (germline): LGHDT, YNNKEL (reference sequence). In DNA form, the CDR3 reads TGTGCCAGCAGCCAAACAGGGAGCTATGGCTACACCTTC. Its protein product is CASSQTGSYGYTF.

The rearrangement links TRBV5-5 to TRBJ1-2; TRBD1 matches at 8 bases. With 4 bases clipped from V and 2 bases from J, the junction kept 7 bases outside the gene matches. CDR1 and CDR2 (germline): SGHKS, YYEKEE (reference sequence). This CDR3 is built from 15 residues. Here the CDR3 reads CASSTRQGMNYGYTF. The CDR3 bases are TGTGCCAGCAGCACGCGACAGGGGATGAACTATGGCTACACCTTC.

The J gene is TRBJ2-7, the V gene TRBV5-5, with 11 positions matching TRBD1. This CDR3 has 16 amino acids. V shed 5 bases and J 0 bases; nucleotides not matched to a gene: 7. The germline V gene has CDR1 SGHKS and CDR2 YYEKEE (reference sequence). For the CDR3, the DNA is TGTGCCAGCAGGATGGGACAGGGGGTTCTCTCCTACGAGCAGTACTTC. Translated: CASRMGQGVLSYEQYF.

The chain combines TRBV2 with TRBJ1-1; 7 nucleotides line up with TRBD1. V was clipped by 4 bases and J by 4 bases; unmatched bases: 3. This CDR3 comprises 13 residues. Germline CDR1 SNHLY, CDR2 FYNNEI. The CDR3 spells CASSVNRGTEAFF. CDR3 bases: TGTGCCAGCAGTGTGAACAGGGGCACTGAAGCTTTCTTT.

The chain links TRBV9 to TRBJ1-3; 10 positions match TRBD1. CDR1 SGDLS and CDR2 YYNGEE come from the germline V gene. The CDR3 is 15 amino acids. The V gene end was trimmed by 3 bases and the J gene end by 2 bases; junction bases not matched to a gene: 2. This CDR3 is CASSAGTGAGNTIYF. The CDR3 DNA reads TGTGCCAGCAGCGCCGGGACAGGGGCTGGAAACACCATATATTTT.

CDR3 sequence reads: CSVDRGIYTEAFF. Here the CDR3 DNA reads TGCAGCGTTGATCGGGGGATCTACACTGAAGCTTTCTTT. This chain joins TRBV29-1 and TRBJ1-1; tentative D call: TRBD1 (5 bases). CDR1 and CDR2 (germline): SQVTM, ANQGSEA. The ends were cut back, 3 bases at V and 3 bases at J, with 11 bases in the middle. This CDR3 has 13 residues.

The V and J genes are TRBV2 and TRBJ1-5, with 9 bases that match TRBD1. Trimming cost V 6 bases and J 2 bases; bases outside gene matches: 2. Germline CDR1 SNHLY, CDR2 FYNNEI. CDR3 length: 14 residues. The CDR3 sequence is CASSRTGGNQPQHF. The CDR3 region has the DNA TGTGCCAGCAGCAGGACAGGGGGCAATCAGCCCCAGCATTTT.

The chain combines TRBV12-3 or TRBV12-4 with TRBJ1-5; D is ambiguous. Trimming took 1 base from V and 7 from J, leaving 8 bases between them. CDR3 length equals 13 residues. For the CDR3, the DNA is TGTGCCAGCAGTTTAGACTATATCCAGCCCCAGCATTTT. It is translated as CASSLDYIQPQHF.

The chain recombines TRBV4-1 with TRBJ2-2, with TRBD1 matching over 7 bases. The V and J ends lost 3 bases and 2 bases, in that order; junction bases with no gene match: 3. This CDR3 is built from 15 residues. Germline loops: CDR1 MGHRA, CDR2 YSYEKL. This chain's CDR3 is CASSHGDSNTGELFF. CDR3 bases: TGCGCCAGCAGCCATGGGGACAGTAACACCGGGGAGCTGTTTTTT.

V usage is TRBV3-1 (or the pseudogene TRBV3-2) and J usage is TRBJ2-7; 8 nucleotides line up with TRBD1. Germline assignment: CDR1 LGHDT and CDR2 YNNKEL (reference sequence). Trimming took 3 bases from V and 3 from J; bases not matched to a gene: 7. This CDR3 is built from 15 residues. The CDR3 protein is CASSHWDRSVYEQYF. CDR3 nucleotide sequence: TGTGCCAGCAGCCACTGGGACAGGAGCGTCTACGAGCAGTACTTC.

This rearrangement joins TRBV20-1 to TRBJ2-7; TRBD2 is a possible D gene (5 bases). CDR3 size: 11 residues. Germline V gives CDR1 DFQATT, CDR2 SNEGSKA (reference sequence). The ends were cut back, 3 bases at V and 7 bases at J, with 10 bases in the middle. The CDR3 sequence is CSARLSGEQYF. The DNA of the CDR3 is TGCAGTGCTAGGCTATCGGGGGAGCAGTACTTC.

This chain connects TRBV27 to TRBJ1-1, with unresolved D. Germline lookup yields CDR1 MNHEY and CDR2 SMNVEV (reference sequence). Trimming shortened V by 5 bases and J by 3 bases, and 13 bases separated the two germline ends. The CDR3 is 14 amino acids. CDR3 protein: CASSPTEPHTEAFF. The CDR3 DNA sequence: TGTGCCAGCAGTCCTACAGAACCGCACACTGAAGCTTTCTTT.

In this sample, this clone turned up a few times. V and J are TRBV2 and TRBJ1-3; TRBD1 is a possible D gene (6 bases). The V gene lost 5 bases and the J gene lost 4 bases, with 15 bases spanning the gap. The CDR3 loop spans 15 amino acids. Looked up from germline, CDR1 is SNHLY and CDR2 is FYNNEI. The DNA for the CDR3 is TGTGCCAGCAGTACTTACCCGGGACAAGGAAACACCATATATTTT. Its protein product is CASSTYPGQGNTIYF.